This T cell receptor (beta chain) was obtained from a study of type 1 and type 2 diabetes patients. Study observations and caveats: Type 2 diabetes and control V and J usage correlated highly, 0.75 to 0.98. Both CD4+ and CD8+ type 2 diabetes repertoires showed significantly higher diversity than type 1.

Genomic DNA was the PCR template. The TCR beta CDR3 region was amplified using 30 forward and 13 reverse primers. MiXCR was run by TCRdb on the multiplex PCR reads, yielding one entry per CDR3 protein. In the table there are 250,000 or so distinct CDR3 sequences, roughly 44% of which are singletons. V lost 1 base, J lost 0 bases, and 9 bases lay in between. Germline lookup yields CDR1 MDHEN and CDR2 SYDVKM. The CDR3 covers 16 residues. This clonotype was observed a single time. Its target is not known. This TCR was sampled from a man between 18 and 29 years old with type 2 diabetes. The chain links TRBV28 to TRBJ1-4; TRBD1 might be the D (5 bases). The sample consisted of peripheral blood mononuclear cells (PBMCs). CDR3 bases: TGTGCCAGCAGTTTATATCGGGGGGCAACTAATGAAAAACTGTTTTTT. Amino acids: CASSLYRGATNEKLFF.